This T cell receptor beta chain emerged from a study of blood T cell repertoires in COVID-19. Assay used: immunoSEQ multiplex PCR; TCRdb lists only in-frame clones, some missing. The sample carries roughly 120,000 clones, approximately 90% recorded once. As to this clone: One end of the junction is discordant with germline, which a read error may explain.

The sequence derives from a man between 70 and 80 years old with active or convalescent COVID-19. The sequenced sample consisted of peripheral blood.

The CDR3 nucleotides read TGTGCCAGCAGTTTAGAGACTAGCGGGTCCTACGAGCAGTACTTC. It encodes CASSLETSGSYEQYF. The gene calls are TRBV11-2 and TRBJ2-7; 10 bases are shared with TRBD2. Per germline, CDR1 SGHAT and CDR2 FQNNGV. CDR3 length: 15 amino acids.